This note documents a single T cell receptor (beta chain) sequence. This sample was taken from a study of blood T cell repertoires in COVID-19. Per the study methods: Reference gene primer amplification in the assay estimated nucleated cell counts. Using immunoSEQ multiplex PCR, the repertoire was profiled, and TCRdb retains in-frame clones only, with some absent. Clonal size and the V and J genes are those of that table, whereas D and trimming came from the DNA. The sample records roughly 210,000 clones, about nine tenths being singletons. The clonotype was recovered from a man aged 25-45 years in a cohort exposed to, infected with or recovered from COVID-19 (not recorded which). The specimen sequenced was PBMCs or T cells enriched from blood (not recorded which).

The CDR3 spells CASSLFLTEAFF. As DNA, the CDR3 is TGTGCCAGCAGCTTGTTCTTGACTGAAGCTTTCTTT. The V and J genes are TRBV11-2 and TRBJ1-1; D is undetermined. The CDR3 is 12 residues long. V gave up 3 bases and J gave up 5 bases, with 7 bases separating them. Germline V gives CDR1 SGHAT, CDR2 FQNNGV. Supplemented by reference TRBV11-2 and TRBJ1-1, the full variable domain reads EAGVAQSPRYKIIEKRQSVAFWCNPISGHATLYWYQQILGQGPKLLIQFQNNGVVDDSQLPKDRFSAERLKGVDSTLKIQPAKLEDSAVYLCASSLFLTEAFFGQGTRLTVV.